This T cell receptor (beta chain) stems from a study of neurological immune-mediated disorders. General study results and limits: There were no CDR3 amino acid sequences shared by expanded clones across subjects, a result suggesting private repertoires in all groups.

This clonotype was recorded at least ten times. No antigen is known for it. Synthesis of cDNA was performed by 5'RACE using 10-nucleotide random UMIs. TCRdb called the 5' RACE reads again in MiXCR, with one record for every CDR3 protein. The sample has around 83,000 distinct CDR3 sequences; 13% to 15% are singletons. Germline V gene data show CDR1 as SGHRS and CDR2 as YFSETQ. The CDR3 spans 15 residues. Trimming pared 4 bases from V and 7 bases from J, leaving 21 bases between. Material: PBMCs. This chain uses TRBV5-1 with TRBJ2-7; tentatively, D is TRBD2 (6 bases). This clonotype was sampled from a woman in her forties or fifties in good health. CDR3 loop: CASSGGILMGGEQYF. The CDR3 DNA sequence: TGCGCCAGCAGCGGCGGGATCTTAATGGGGGGAGAGCAGTACTTC.